A selection of T cell receptor beta chains follows, all from one sample in a study of blood T cell repertoires in COVID-19. Using immunoSEQ multiplex PCR, the repertoire was profiled, and TCRdb retains in-frame clones only, with some absent. Among around 200,000 clones listed, roughly 80% were seen once. Input material: peripheral blood. The receptors were sampled from a human donor in a cohort sampled during active COVID-19. Both conserved end residues are part of each CDR3. The D gene is left open where the match is weak. Size is stated for part of the rows, as once, few or many counts, or as a class when the clone is expanded.

V	J	D	size	CDR3	DNA
TRBV6-5	TRBJ2-7	-	-	CASSPEQTGFYEQYF	TGTGCCAGCAGTCCCGAACAAACAGGGTTCTACGAGCAGTACTTC
TRBV28	TRBJ2-7	TRBD2	-	CASSRTSGPREQYF	TGTGCCAGCAGTCGTACTAGCGGGCCGCGGGAGCAGTACTTC
TRBV7-9	TRBJ2-1	TRBD2	few	CASSLAVNEQFF	TGTGCCAGCAGTCTAGCGGTCAATGAGCAGTTCTTC
TRBV4-3	TRBJ2-7	TRBD2	-	CASSQLAGVLRDEQYF	TGCGCCAGCAGCCAATTAGCGGGAGTTCTCCGGGACGAGCAGTACTTC
TRBV6-5	TRBJ2-6	-	-	CASSPSSYGANVLTF	TGTGCCAGCAGTCCCTCCTCTTATGGGGCCAACGTCCTGACTTTC
TRBV5-1	TRBJ2-7	-	-	CASSSGTVSYEQYF	TGCGCCAGCAGCTCCGGGACTGTCTCCTACGAGCAGTACTTC
TRBV28	TRBJ2-7	-	-	CASSFQGIYEQYF	TGTGCCAGCAGTTTCCAGGGGATCTACGAGCAGTACTTC
TRBV5-6	TRBJ1-6	-	few	CASRWTALSSPLHF	TGTGCCAGCAGATGGACAGCCCTCTCTTCACCCCTCCACTTT
TRBV3-1/TRBV3-2	TRBJ2-7	TRBD1	-	CASSQGSRDRAGEQYF	TGTGCCAGCAGCCAAGGAAGCCGGGACAGGGCGGGTGAGCAGTACTTC
TRBV2	TRBJ2-5	TRBD1	-	CASSVGPGQGRETQYF	TGTGCCAGCAGTGTAGGCCCGGGACAGGGGCGGGAGACCCAGTACTTC
TRBV28	TRBJ1-2	-	-	CASSSQGVKGYTF	TGTGCCAGCAGTTCACAGGGAGTGAAGGGCTACACCTTC
TRBV5-6	TRBJ2-4	-	-	CASSLNAENIQYF	TGTGCCAGCAGCTTAAACGCGGAAAACATTCAGTACTTC
TRBV6-5	TRBJ1-1	TRBD1	-	CAASGTGRTEAFF	TGTGCCGCCTCCGGGACAGGGAGGACTGAAGCTTTCTTT
TRBV20-1	TRBJ1-1	-	-	CSARSGAEAFF	TGCAGTGCTAGATCAGGGGCTGAAGCTTTCTTT
TRBV13	TRBJ2-3	TRBD2	-	CASSPGSGRALDTQYF	TGTGCCAGCAGCCCAGGCAGCGGGAGGGCCTTAGATACGCAGTATTTT
TRBV28	TRBJ1-5	-	-	CASSSIPNQPQHF	TGTGCCAGCAGTTCAATCCCCAATCAGCCCCAGCATTTT
TRBV7-2	TRBJ1-5	TRBD1	-	CASSFEGANNQPQHF	TGTGCCAGCAGCTTCGAGGGGGCGAACAATCAGCCCCAGCATTTT
TRBV9	TRBJ1-2	-	-	CASSSRSGINYGYTF	TGTGCCAGCAGCTCCCGTTCGGGGATTAACTATGGCTACACCTTC
TRBV18	TRBJ1-4	-	few	CASSHLDSLGEKLFF	TGTGCCAGCTCTCACCTAGACAGTCTGGGAGAAAAACTGTTTTTT
TRBV7-6	TRBJ2-7	-	-	CASSLGGGGRSYEQYF	TGTGCCAGCAGCTTAGGAGGGGGCGGGAGGAGCTACGAGCAGTACTTC
TRBV11-2	TRBJ2-1	-	-	CASSLSSSYNEQFF	TGTGCCAGCAGCTTGAGTAGCTCCTACAATGAGCAGTTCTTC
TRBV27	TRBJ1-4	-	-	CASSLIGGAEKLFF	TGTGCCAGCAGTTTAATAGGAGGGGCCGAAAAACTGTTTTTT